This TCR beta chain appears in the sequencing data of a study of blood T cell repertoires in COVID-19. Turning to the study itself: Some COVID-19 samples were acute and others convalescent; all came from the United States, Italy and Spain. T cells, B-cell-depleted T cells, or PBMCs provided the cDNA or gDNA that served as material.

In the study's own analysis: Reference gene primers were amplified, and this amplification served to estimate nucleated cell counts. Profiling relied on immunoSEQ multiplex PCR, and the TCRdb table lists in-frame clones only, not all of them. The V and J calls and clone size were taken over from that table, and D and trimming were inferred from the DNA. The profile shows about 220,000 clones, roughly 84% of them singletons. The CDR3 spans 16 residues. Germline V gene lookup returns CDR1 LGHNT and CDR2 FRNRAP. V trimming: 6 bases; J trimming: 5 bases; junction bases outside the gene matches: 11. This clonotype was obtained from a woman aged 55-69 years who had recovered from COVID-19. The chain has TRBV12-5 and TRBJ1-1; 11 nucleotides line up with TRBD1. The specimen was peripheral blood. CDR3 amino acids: CASGLPRTGGRTEAFF. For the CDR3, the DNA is TGTGCTAGTGGCCTCCCGCGGACAGGGGGCCGGACTGAAGCTTTCTTT.